The next 16 T cell receptor beta chains were all read from a single sample in a study of cytomegalovirus exposure and HLA in healthy donors. 13 Jbeta primers and 60 Vbeta primers were used for the PCR. Using immunoSEQ multiplex PCR, the repertoire was profiled, and TCRdb retains in-frame clones only, with some absent. This repertoire shows about 300,000 clones, 75% to 90% found once; its top ten account for around 4%. The specimen was PBMCs. The receptors were sampled from a man aged 35 to 55 in good health and CMV-seropositive.

The chain links TRBV18 to TRBJ2-1; D unresolved. In germline, CDR1 is KGHSH, CDR2 LQKENI. Trimming took 3 bases from V and 4 from J, leaving 13 bases between them. The CDR3 extends over 15 amino acids. In DNA, the CDR3 is TGTGCCAGCTCACCTCGGAGCGCGCGATACAATGAGCAGTTCTTC. It specifies CASSPRSARYNEQFF.

The chain couples TRBV15 to TRBJ1-1; D ambiguous. The CDR3 loop spans 17 amino acids. V was trimmed by 5 bases and J by 1 base, leaving 20 bases between them. Germline assignment: CDR1 LNHNV and CDR2 YYDKDF (reference sequence). CDR3 sequence reads: CATSDPLAESRNTEAFF. The CDR3 nucleotides read TGTGCCACCAGCGATCCCCTAGCGGAAAGCCGGAACACTGAAGCTTTCTTT.

The rearrangement joins TRBV7-3 to TRBJ2-1; 12 positions agree with TRBD2. The CDR3 contains 16 residues. V trimming: 5 bases; J trimming: 8 bases; junction bases outside the gene matches: 10. CDR1 is SGHTA, CDR2 FQGTGA, per germline. In nucleotides, the CDR3 is TGTGCCAGCAGCAAAGCTAGCGGGAGGGGGTTATATGAGCAGTTCTTC. Its protein is CASSKASGRGLYEQFF. The full variable domain, in which reference TRBV7-3 and TRBJ2-1 provide the parts outside the CDR3, is GAGVSQTPSNKVTEKGKYVELRCDPISGHTALYWYRQSLGQGPEFLIYFQGTGAADDSGLPNDRFFAVRPEGSVSTLKIQRTERGDSAVYLCASSKASGRGLYEQFFGPGTRLTVL.

This chain joins TRBV11-2 and TRBJ1-2; possibly TRBD1 for D (5 bases). The V end was cut by 5 bases, the J end by 1 base, with 11 bases between. Germline V gives CDR1 SGHAT, CDR2 FQNNGV. The CDR3 runs to 14 residues. As DNA, the CDR3 is TGTGCCAGCAGCCCTGGGGGGTTTAACTATGGCTACACCTTC. It yields the protein CASSPGGFNYGYTF.

This clone was recorded a few times. V gene TRBV27 combines with J gene TRBJ2-3, with 8 bases aligning to TRBD1. The length of the CDR3 is 15 residues. Germline V lookup: CDR1 MNHEY, CDR2 SMNVEV (reference sequence). After removal of 6 bases from V and 3 bases from J, the junction contained 8 bases not matched to a gene. Here the CDR3 reads CASSPGGVRTDTQYF. CDR3 DNA: TGTGCCAGCAGCCCAGGGGGCGTTAGAACAGATACGCAGTATTTT.

The V call is TRBV7-8, the J call TRBJ1-1; 7 nucleotides align to TRBD1. The CDR3 has 15 residues. The V gene end was trimmed by 5 bases and the J gene end by 6 bases; junction bases not matched to a gene: 12. In germline, CDR1 is SGHVS, CDR2 FQNEAQ. The CDR3 nucleotides are TGTGCCAGCAGCCTCCTGAGGGGGCCCGAGGCTGAAGCTTTCTTT. Amino acid sequence: CASSLLRGPEAEAFF. Based on the CDR3 plus reference TRBV7-8 and TRBJ1-1, the full variable domain is GAGVSQSPRYKVAKRGQDVALRCDPISGHVSLFWYQQALGQGPEFLTYFQNEAQLDKSGLPSDRFFAERPEGSVSTLKIQRTQQEDSAVYLCASSLLRGPEAEAFFGQGTRLTVV.

The genes are TRBV19 and TRBJ2-3, with D possibly TRBD1 on 6 matching bases. V gave up 1 base and J gave up 1 base, with 6 bases separating them. This CDR3 comprises 14 residues. Germline values: CDR1 LNHDA, CDR2 SQIVND (reference sequence). This CDR3 reads CASSIAGGTDTQYF. The CDR3 region has the DNA TGTGCCAGTAGTATAGCAGGGGGCACAGATACGCAGTATTTT.

The table lists this clone with a count of one. The chain joins TRBV19 to TRBJ1-1, with 10 bases fitting TRBD1. With 5 bases clipped from V and 3 bases from J, the junction kept 3 bases outside the gene matches. CDR1 is LNHDA, CDR2 SQIVND, per germline (reference sequence). The CDR3 length is 14 residues. Here the CDR3 DNA reads TGTGCCAGTAGTTCGACAGGGGGCTACACTGAAGCTTTCTTT. Encoded protein: CASSSTGGYTEAFF.

The V call is TRBV13, the J call TRBJ2-7, with a tentative D call TRBD1 (6 bases). This CDR3 has 13 residues. The V and J ends lost 1 base and 3 bases respectively, with 7 bases between them. The V gene's germline CDR1 is PRHDT and CDR2 FYEKMQ (reference sequence). CDR3 amino acids: CASSLARGYEQYF. CDR3 DNA sequence: TGTGCCAGCAGCTTAGCCAGGGGCTACGAGCAGTACTTC.

V gene TRBV2 combines with J gene TRBJ2-1; TRBD2 matches at 8 bases. The germline CDR1 and CDR2 sequences are SNHLY and FYNNEI. The V and J ends lost 0 bases and 4 bases, in that order; junction bases with no gene match: 5. There are 16 residues in the CDR3. CDR3 protein: CASSEAVLAAYNEQFF. CDR3 DNA: TGTGCCAGCAGTGAAGCGGTACTAGCGGCTTACAATGAGCAGTTCTTC.

V and J are TRBV7-9 and TRBJ2-1; 9 bases match TRBD2. With V trimmed by 2 bases and J by 0 bases, 11 bases remained unmatched. The CDR3 runs 19 residues. Germline V gene data show CDR1 as SEHNR and CDR2 as FQNEAQ (reference sequence). As DNA, the CDR3 is TGTGCCAGCAGCTTACTAGCGGGATCCCTTTTAAGCTCCTACAATGAGCAGTTCTTC. Protein product: CASSLLAGSLLSSYNEQFF.

This clone is a singleton in its sample. Other DNA sequences in the same sample also yield this CDR3. The genes are TRBV5-8 and TRBJ2-7; 9 bases fit TRBD1. CDR3 length: 13 amino acids. CDR1 and CDR2 (germline): SGHTS, YDEGEE. Losses at the gene ends were 4 bases for V and 4 bases for J; bases not matched to a gene: 3. The CDR3 sequence is CASSRDRGYEQYF. Here the CDR3 DNA reads TGTGCCAGCAGCCGAGACAGGGGGTACGAGCAGTACTTC.

In this sample, this clone turned up once. The rearrangement uses TRBV7-2 and TRBJ2-5, with D unresolved. Judging by the DNA end, TRBJ2-7 fits better; the J call may be wrong. The CDR3 totals 12 residues. Germline loops: CDR1 SGHTA, CDR2 FQGNSA. The CDR3 sequence is CASSLTRYEQYF. CDR3 DNA: TGTGCCAGCAGTCTTACTCGGTACGAGCAGTACTTC.

J is TRBJ2-1 and V is TRBV5-1; the match to TRBD2 covers 16 bases. V lost 7 bases and J lost 9; bases outside the gene matches: 1. The CDR3 has 13 residues. The germline CDR1 and CDR2 sequences are SGHRS and YFSETQ. CDR3 DNA: TGCGCCAGCGGGACTAGCGGGAGGGTTGAGCAGTTCTTC. Its protein product is CASGTSGRVEQFF.

This clone appeared a few times. The chain joins TRBV13 to TRBJ2-7; 11 bases are a match to TRBD2. The CDR3 has 17 residues. The germline CDR1 and CDR2 sequences are PRHDT and FYEKMQ (reference sequence). V was clipped by 4 bases and J by 7 bases; unmatched bases: 15. The CDR3 reads CASSSIQTSGMTAEQYF. The DNA of the CDR3 is TGTGCCAGCAGCTCGATCCAGACTAGCGGGATGACGGCTGAGCAGTACTTC.

The J gene is TRBJ1-1, the V gene TRBV28; weak D call: TRBD1 (5 bases). Germline V CDR1 and CDR2: MDHEN, SYDVKM. The V end lost 8 bases, the J end lost 3 bases, and 16 bases lay between the germline ends. CDR3 length equals 14 residues. The CDR3 loop is CASVGGRVYTEAFF. As DNA, the CDR3 is TGTGCCAGCGTGGGGGGAAGGGTCTACACTGAAGCTTTCTTT.